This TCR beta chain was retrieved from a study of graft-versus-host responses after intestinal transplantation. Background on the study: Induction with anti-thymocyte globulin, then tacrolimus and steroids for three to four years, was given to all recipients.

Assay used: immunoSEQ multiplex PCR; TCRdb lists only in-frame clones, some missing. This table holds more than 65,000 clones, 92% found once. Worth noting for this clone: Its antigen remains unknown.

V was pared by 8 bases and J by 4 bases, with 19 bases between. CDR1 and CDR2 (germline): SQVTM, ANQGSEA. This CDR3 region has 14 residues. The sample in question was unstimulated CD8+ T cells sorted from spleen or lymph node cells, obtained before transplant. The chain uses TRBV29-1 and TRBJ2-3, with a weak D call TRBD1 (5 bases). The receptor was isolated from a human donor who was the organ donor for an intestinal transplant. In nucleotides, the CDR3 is TGCAGCATCCTCCACCCGGAAGGGGCAGATACGCAGTATTTT. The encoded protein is CSILHPEGADTQYF.